This entry describes one T cell receptor beta chain. Clones were read by immunoSEQ multiplex PCR, and TCRdb kept only the in-frame ones, dropping some. The sample comprises about 130,000 clones, just over 90% of which are singletons, and approximately 1.7% rests with the top ten. The V gene's germline CDR1 is SGHTS and CDR2 YDEGEE. CDR3 length equals 10 residues. The germline V and J ends were trimmed by 3 bases and 12 bases, with 9 bases remaining between them. The data stem from a study of control samples from healthy donors and cancer patients. The genes are TRBV5-8 and TRBJ2-5; D gene uncertain. This TCR came from a man in his fifties with head and neck cancer. The sequenced sample consisted of PBMCs. The CDR3 region is CASSSLAEYF. CDR3 nucleotide sequence: TGTGCCAGCAGCTCTTTAGCAGAGTACTTC.